These 32 T cell receptor beta chains were all obtained from the same sample, sequenced in a study of beta chain features in type 1 diabetes. Study results and limitations: All four CD4+ subsets from Type 1 diabetes patients carried moderately but significantly shorter TCRB CDR3s.

No cognate antigen is known for these TCRs. Every isolated RNA sample was fully reverse transcribed, so sequencing captured expressed TCRB transcripts. Profiled with immunoSEQ multiplex PCR; TCRdb holds only in-frame clones, not every one. The table lists about 120,000 clones, roughly 15% of them singletons. The sequenced sample consisted of central memory CD4+ T cells from blood. Receptors originate from a man aged 25-45 years with type 1 diabetes.

The gene calls are TRBV4-3 and TRBJ2-3; 7 bases agree with TRBD2. Germline trimming cut 4 bases from V and 3 bases from J; bases unmatched to any gene: 13. This CDR3 has 17 residues. Germline values: CDR1 LGHNA, CDR2 YSLEER. The CDR3 DNA reads TGCGCCAGCAGCCCAGGGACCCGGGGGGATTGGACAGATACGCAGTATTTT. It encodes CASSPGTRGDWTDTQYF.

The chain uses TRBV14 and TRBJ1-2, with D perhaps TRBD1 (5 bases). Germline V gene data show CDR1 as SGHDN and CDR2 as FVKESK. CDR3 size: 14 residues. Trimming stripped 5 bases from V and 8 bases from J, with 18 bases between. The CDR3 DNA follows: TGTGCCAGCAGCGATACCAGGAGGACAAGAGGCTACACCTTC. This encodes CASSDTRRTRGYTF.

This clone occurred a few times. A read error may account for a junction end that differs from germline. The chain employs TRBV7-2 and TRBJ1-1; 7 nucleotides match TRBD1. Germline V CDR1 and CDR2: SGHTA, FQGNSA. The CDR3 length is 13 residues. The chain's CDR3 is CASSRIGTVEAFF. In nucleotides, the CDR3 is TGCGCCAGCAGCCGAATCGGGACAGTTGAAGCTTTCTTT.

This clone has only a few counts. The J gene is TRBJ2-5, the V gene TRBV29-1; D may match TRBD1 or TRBD2 (7 bases each). Germline V gives CDR1 SQVTM, CDR2 ANQGSEA. With 1 base removed from V and 2 bases from J, the gap between germline ends came to 11 bases. This CDR3 contains 14 residues. The CDR3 spells CSVEGAGQQETQYF. For the CDR3, the DNA is TGCAGCGTTGAAGGAGCGGGACAGCAAGAGACCCAGTACTTC.

This clone was picked up a small number of times. The V and J genes are TRBV11-3 and TRBJ2-7, with 9 positions matching TRBD1. V trimming: 1 base; J trimming: 5 bases; junction bases outside the gene matches: 6. The germline V gene encodes CDR1 SGHNT and CDR2 YENEEA. The CDR3 length is 15 residues. The CDR3 protein is CASSLVGQGSHEQYF. CDR3 DNA: TGTGCCAGCAGCTTAGTAGGACAGGGGAGCCACGAGCAGTACTTC.

This clone appeared a single time. The sample contains more than one DNA sequence encoding this CDR3. V gene TRBV30 combines with J gene TRBJ1-5; TRBD1 is a possible D gene (6 bases). Trimming stripped 0 bases from V and 6 bases from J, with 9 bases between. CDR1 and CDR2 (germline): GTSNPN, SVGIG (reference sequence). This CDR3 is 13 amino acids long. CDR3 nucleotide sequence: TGTGCCTGGAGTGTACAGGGCAGTCAGCCCCAGCATTTT. Protein sequence: CAWSVQGSQPQHF.

This clone was counted between two and nine times. V usage is TRBV5-1 and J usage is TRBJ2-5, with D perhaps being TRBD1 or TRBD2 (5 bases each). The V end was cut by 3 bases, the J end by 1 base, with 16 bases between. From germline, CDR1 is SGHRS and CDR2 YFSETQ. This CDR3 is built from 16 residues. The CDR3, as DNA: TGCGCCAGCAGCTCCGGGACCGATTGGGCCCAAGAGACCCAGTACTTC. Translating it yields CASSSGTDWAQETQYF.

This clone was recorded a few times. The chain is built from TRBV7-6 and TRBJ1-2; D is perhaps TRBD1 (6 bases). Trimming took 0 bases from V and 6 from J, leaving 14 bases between them. CDR3 size: 15 residues. CDR1 is SGHVS and CDR2 is FNYEAQ in the germline V gene. CDR3 loop: CASSLATGHVDGYTF. The DNA of the CDR3 is TGTGCCAGCAGCTTAGCGACGGGACACGTGGATGGCTACACCTTC.

J is TRBJ2-2 and V is TRBV7-3, with D perhaps TRBD2 (5 bases). This CDR3 spans 17 amino acids. V lost 5 bases, J lost 0 bases, and 16 bases lay in between. Germline V lookup: CDR1 SGHTA, CDR2 FQGTGA. The CDR3 here is CASSARRGVPNTGELFF. The CDR3 nucleotides read TGTGCCAGCAGCGCCCGTCGGGGTGTGCCGAACACCGGGGAGCTGTTTTTT.

This clone appeared many times. This chain joins TRBV7-2 and TRBJ2-5; D is unresolved. Germline lookup yields CDR1 SGHTA and CDR2 FQGNSA. The V gene lost 4 bases and the J gene lost 2 bases, with 8 bases spanning the gap. The CDR3 consists of 13 residues. Here the CDR3 reads CASSWSWQETQYF. The DNA for the CDR3 is TGTGCCAGCAGCTGGAGCTGGCAAGAGACCCAGTACTTC.

This clone was observed a handful of times. V usage is TRBV4-3 and J usage is TRBJ1-2; D is unclear. The CDR3 has 12 residues. Germline CDR1 reads LGHNA; CDR2 reads YSLEER. The V gene lost 1 base and the J gene lost 6 bases, with 6 bases spanning the gap. CDR3 loop: CASSQVGNGYTF. In nucleotides, the CDR3 is TGCGCCAGCAGCCAAGTGGGGAATGGCTACACCTTC.

This chain connects TRBV25-1 to TRBJ2-1, with 8 bases that match TRBD1. V dropped 1 base and J dropped 2; count of bases not matched to a gene: 4. The CDR3 sequence is 16 residues long. Germline V gene data show CDR1 as MGHDK and CDR2 as SYGVNS. This CDR3 is CASSEWGQATYNEQFF. The CDR3 DNA follows: TGTGCCAGCAGTGAATGGGGACAGGCAACCTACAATGAGCAGTTCTTC.

This clone showed up just a few times. The chain combines TRBV29-1 with TRBJ2-3; the D gene is possibly TRBD2 (5 bases). CDR3 length equals 14 residues. V lost 5 bases to trimming and J lost 0 bases, with 12 bases between them. The germline V gene encodes CDR1 SQVTM and CDR2 ANQGSEA. CDR3 sequence reads: CSVSGTSSTDTQYF. In nucleotides, the CDR3 is TGCAGCGTTTCGGGAACCTCTAGCACAGATACGCAGTATTTT.

This clone was found many times. The chain has TRBV25-1 and TRBJ2-5; TRBD1 aligns across 7 bases. The CDR3 runs to 13 residues. The V gene end was trimmed by 6 bases and the J gene end by 4 bases; junction bases not matched to a gene: 5. Germline V gene data show CDR1 as MGHDK and CDR2 as SYGVNS. CDR3 nucleotides: TGTGCCAGCAGAGGGGGCGCAGCAGAGACCCAGTACTTC. Its translation is CASRGGAAETQYF.

This clone was seen a handful of times. The rearrangement joins TRBV6-1 to TRBJ2-1; tentatively, D is TRBD2 (5 bases). CDR3 length: 14 residues. The V end was cut by 2 bases, the J end by 7 bases, with 12 bases between. The germline V gene has CDR1 MNHNS and CDR2 SASEGT. As DNA, the CDR3 is TGTGCCAGCAGTGAACCGCTAGCAAGGAATGAGCAGTTCTTC. Protein product: CASSEPLARNEQFF.

This chain uses TRBV20-1 with TRBJ2-7; TRBD2 agrees at 9 bases. This CDR3 region has 11 residues. From germline, CDR1 is DFQATT and CDR2 SNEGSKA (reference sequence). The V gene end was trimmed by 3 bases and the J gene end by 6 bases; junction bases not matched to a gene: 0. CDR3 sequence reads: CSARTSGEQYF. The CDR3 DNA sequence: TGCAGTGCTAGGACTAGCGGCGAGCAGTACTTC.

This clone was picked up a small number of times. The chain carries TRBV7-9 and TRBJ2-7; D is ambiguous. This CDR3 contains 14 residues. Trimming took off 5 bases at V and 4 bases at J, with 15 bases between the two ends. The V gene's germline CDR1 is SEHNR and CDR2 FQNEAQ (reference sequence). The CDR3 loop is CASSKVPLGYEQYF. In DNA form, the CDR3 reads TGTGCCAGCAGCAAGGTCCCGTTGGGGTACGAGCAGTACTTC.

In nucleotides, the CDR3 is TGCAGCGTTGAACAGGGGGTGAGATACAATGAGCAGTTCTTC. The encoded protein is CSVEQGVRYNEQFF. The chain joins TRBV29-1 to TRBJ2-1, with 7 positions matching TRBD1. Germline V CDR1 and CDR2: SQVTM, ANQGSEA. V lost 2 bases to trimming and J lost 4 bases; unmatched junction nucleotides: 5. There are 14 residues in the CDR3.

CDR3 in DNA: TGTGCCTGGGGGACAGGGTCCATCGTCTACGAGCAGTACTTC. Translation gives CAWGTGSIVYEQYF. The rearrangement uses TRBV30 and TRBJ2-7, with 9 nucleotides matching TRBD1. V gave up 5 bases and J gave up 3 bases; unmatched junction bases: 8. From germline, CDR1 is GTSNPN and CDR2 SVGIG (reference sequence). This CDR3 is 14 amino acids long.

There are a few counts of this clone. CDR3 residues: CSVIGQMNTGELFF. The CDR3 region has the DNA TGCAGCGTTATAGGACAGATGAACACCGGGGAGCTGTTTTTT. This sequence joins TRBV29-1 and TRBJ2-2, with a tentative D call TRBD1 (6 bases). Trimming cost V 5 bases and J 1 base, with 11 bases left between them. The CDR3 is 14 residues long. Germline V gene data show CDR1 as SQVTM and CDR2 as ANQGSEA.

In its sample, this clone was seen a few times. The identical CDR3 is also encoded by other nucleotide sequences in the sample. The rearrangement links TRBV5-1 to TRBJ2-7; D tentatively reads TRBD1 or TRBD2 (5 bases each). Trimming removed 0 bases from V and 0 bases from J, with 7 bases in between. CDR3 length: 14 residues. The germline V gene encodes CDR1 SGHRS and CDR2 YFSETQ. CDR3 loop: CASSLAGSSYEQYF. The CDR3 DNA is TGCGCCAGCAGCTTGGCAGGGAGCTCCTACGAGCAGTACTTC.

This clone showed up just a few times. The rearrangement joins TRBV4-3 to TRBJ1-5; D is unresolved. The CDR3 covers 15 residues. Between the trimmed V and J ends, which lost 3 bases and 7 bases, there was a span of 16 bases. In germline, CDR1 is LGHNA, CDR2 YSLEER. The CDR3 nucleotides read TGCGCCAGCAGCCAGAGTAAAACGGGCGGACAGCCCCAGCATTTT. It specifies CASSQSKTGGQPQHF.

This clone occurred a few times. This rearrangement joins TRBV4-3 to TRBJ1-5; tentative D call: TRBD1 (6 bases). Germline loops: CDR1 LGHNA, CDR2 YSLEER. Trimming left V 0 bases short and J 0 bases short, with 12 bases between. This CDR3 contains 17 residues. In DNA, the CDR3 is TGCGCCAGCAGCCAAGACATAGGGGGTTATAGCAATCAGCCCCAGCATTTT. The encoded protein is CASSQDIGGYSNQPQHF.

This clone was detected only a few times. V is TRBV5-4 and J is TRBJ2-3; 11 bases are shared with TRBD2. V shed 4 bases, J shed 6 bases, and the junction held 10 bases outside the gene matches. Germline V lookup: CDR1 SGHNT, CDR2 YYREEE (reference sequence). The CDR3 runs to 16 residues. DNA for the CDR3: TGTGCCAGCAGCGAAGCCGGGACTAGCGGACAGGATACGCAGTATTTT. It codes for CASSEAGTSGQDTQYF.

The rearrangement joins TRBV5-6 to TRBJ2-1; 8 bases align to TRBD1. The trim removed 4 bases at V and 8 bases at J, leaving 5 bases unmatched. Per germline, CDR1 SGHDT and CDR2 YYEEEE. The CDR3 is 13 residues long. The DNA of the CDR3 is TGTGCCAGCAGCCCGGACAGGGCGGATGAGCAGTTCTTC. Translating gives CASSPDRADEQFF.

In this sample, this clone turned up a few times. The rearrangement uses TRBV5-4 and TRBJ2-7; TRBD2 aligns across 8 bases. The CDR3 spans 15 residues. V dropped 4 bases and J dropped 2; count of bases not matched to a gene: 8. Per the germline V gene, CDR1 is SGHNT and CDR2 is YYREEE (reference sequence). CDR3 protein: CASSAGTSRAYEQYF. The CDR3 nucleotides read TGTGCCAGCAGCGCCGGGACTAGTAGGGCCTACGAGCAGTACTTC. Using reference TRBV5-4 and TRBJ2-7 for the parts outside the CDR3, the full variable domain is ETGVTQSPTHLIKTRGQQVTLRCSSQSGHNTVSWYQQALGQGPQFIFQYYREEENGRGNFPPRFSGLQFPNYSSELNVNALELDDSALYLCASSAGTSRAYEQYFGPGTRLTVT.

J is TRBJ2-1 and V is TRBV5-6; D is perhaps TRBD1 (6 bases). This CDR3 region has 15 residues. Per germline, CDR1 SGHDT and CDR2 YYEEEE. V shed 4 bases and J shed 4 bases, with 15 bases lying between them. The CDR3 DNA reads as TGTGCCAGCAGCCCTTCGGACAGCTTATACAATGAGCAGTTCTTC. It codes for CASSPSDSLYNEQFF. The full variable domain, with the rest looked up from reference TRBV5-6 and TRBJ2-1, is DAGVTQSPTHLIKTRGQQVTLRCSPKSGHDTVSWYQQALGQGPQFIFQYYEEEERQRGNFPDRFSGHQFPNYSSELNVNALLLGDSALYLCASSPSDSLYNEQFFGPGTRLTVL.

This clone was seen a handful of times. This sequence joins TRBV4-3 and TRBJ1-3; D may be TRBD1 (6 bases). Looked up from germline, CDR1 is LGHNA and CDR2 is YSLEER. This CDR3 is 16 amino acids long. V gave up 0 bases and J gave up 3 bases, with 12 bases separating them. The CDR3 region has the DNA TGCGCCAGCAGCCAAGATGCAGGGGCAGGTGGAAACACCATATATTTT. Protein: CASSQDAGAGGNTIYF.

The table lists this clone with a few counts. This chain joins TRBV29-1 and TRBJ2-1, with TRBD2 identical over 13 bases. The CDR3 extends over 15 amino acids. Germline V gives CDR1 SQVTM, CDR2 ANQGSEA. V lost 4 bases, J lost 6 bases, and 6 bases stayed unmatched. Written as DNA, the CDR3 is TGCAGCGTTGTCCTTACTAGCGGGGGGGCCAATGAGCAGTTCTTC. Translating it yields CSVVLTSGGANEQFF.

This clone was counted only a few times. The V gene is TRBV6-5, the J gene TRBJ1-3, with D maybe TRBD1 (5 bases). This CDR3 is 15 amino acids long. Deletions cut 6 bases from V and 0 bases from J, with 12 bases between. In germline, CDR1 is MNHEY, CDR2 SVGAGI. The CDR3 DNA reads as TGTGCCAGCAGCGCGGGACGGACCTCTGGAAACACCATATATTTT. Its translation is CASSAGRTSGNTIYF.

This clone appeared a few times. V and J are TRBV29-1 and TRBJ2-7, with 9 bases lining up with TRBD1. Germline V gene lookup returns CDR1 SQVTM and CDR2 ANQGSEA. V dropped 7 bases and J dropped 4; count of bases not matched to a gene: 2. This CDR3 is built from 11 residues. The CDR3, as DNA: TGCAGCGCGGGACAGGGTTACGAGCAGTACTTC. This sequence encodes CSAGQGYEQYF.

In its sample, this clone was seen a few times. The rearrangement uses TRBV7-2 and TRBJ1-2; D remains unclear. CDR3 length: 13 amino acids. Trimming took off 3 bases at V and 4 bases at J, with 9 bases between the two ends. Per germline, CDR1 SGHTA and CDR2 FQGNSA. In nucleotides, the CDR3 is TGTGCCAGCAGCTTCGGAGGCGGCTATGGCTACACCTTC. It yields the protein CASSFGGGYGYTF.